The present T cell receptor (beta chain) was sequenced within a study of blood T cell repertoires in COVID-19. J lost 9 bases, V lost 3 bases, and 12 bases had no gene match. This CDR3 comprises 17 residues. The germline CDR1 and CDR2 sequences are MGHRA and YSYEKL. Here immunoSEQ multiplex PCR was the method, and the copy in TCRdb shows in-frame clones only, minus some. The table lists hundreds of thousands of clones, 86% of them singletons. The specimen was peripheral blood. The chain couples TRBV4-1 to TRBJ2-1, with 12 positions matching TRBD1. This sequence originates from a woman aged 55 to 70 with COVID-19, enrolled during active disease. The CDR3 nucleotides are TGCGCCAGCAGCCAGTTACCGGGACAGGGGGCCCTGAGTGAGCAGTTCTTC. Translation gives CASSQLPGQGALSEQFF.